The 21 T cell receptor beta chains below come from one sample, sequenced in a study of vaccination and CD4 T cells after COVID-19 (dated by TCRdb to 2022 to 2024). The intended sense of this specimen's treatment or condition label: approximately 9-day PBMC culture with coronavirus spike peptide pools or control peptides (ViraFEST assay). Preparation of the library involved PCR. The sequencer listed for this sample is Illumina iSeq 100. At the Johns Hopkins FTIC core, DNA from the cultured CD4+ T cells underwent TCR sequencing with the Oncomine TCR Beta short-read assay. The raw public reads went through TCRdb reprocessing: fastp at Q25, MiXCR clone calling, in-frame beta chains kept. Identical CDR3 proteins give one entry, which carries the most common genes and DNA. The table for this sample lists roughly 16,000 distinct CDR3 sequences; approximately 44% of them were counted only once. Of the sample, 6.5% to 8% is held by the ten largest clones.

No antigens are known for them. The sample consisted of CD4+ T cells from blood, cultured in vitro, taken after SARS-CoV-2 vaccination. These receptors originate from a human donor who had recovered from COVID-19.

The chain links TRBV27 to TRBJ2-2; the D is unclear. This CDR3 spans 14 amino acids. Trimming took 2 bases from V and 1 from J, leaving 5 bases between them. Per germline, CDR1 MNHEY and CDR2 SMNVEV (reference sequence). CDR3 sequence reads: CASSLLLNTGELFF. CDR3 DNA: TGTGCCAGCAGTTTACTTTTGAACACCGGGGAGCTGTTTTTT.

J is TRBJ2-1 and V is TRBV29-1; 7 nucleotides align to TRBD1. CDR3 length: 17 residues. V was clipped by 2 bases and J by 2 bases; unmatched bases: 12. Germline CDR1 and CDR2: SQVTM and ANQGSEA. The CDR3 DNA reads TGCAGCGTTGAATGGAGCCTGAGAAGGGGGCCCTACAATGAGCAGTTCTTC. This codes for CSVEWSLRRGPYNEQFF.

The V call is TRBV19, the J call TRBJ1-6, with D unclear. The CDR3 covers 16 residues. V was clipped by 1 base and J by 11 bases, with 18 bases between them. Germline V gene data show CDR1 as LNHDA and CDR2 as SQIVND (reference sequence). In nucleotides, the CDR3 is TGTGCCAGTAGTATAGTATGGACGGGAGCGAAGACACCCCTCCACTTT. Protein product: CASSIVWTGAKTPLHF.

The rearrangement uses TRBV7-8 and TRBJ2-7; 13 bases line up with TRBD2. Germline CDR1 SGHVS, CDR2 FQNEAQ. Losses at the gene ends were 5 bases for V and 5 bases for J; bases not matched to a gene: 9. This CDR3 is built from 16 residues. CDR3 in amino acids: CASSQLAGGQTHEQYF. The CDR3 DNA reads as TGTGCCAGCAGCCAACTAGCGGGAGGGCAAACCCACGAGCAGTACTTC.

This clonotype occurred a few times. The V call is TRBV7-9, the J call TRBJ2-1; no clear D. Germline loops: CDR1 SEHNR, CDR2 FQNEAQ (reference sequence). Trimming removed 2 bases at V and 5 bases at J, with 13 bases between. CDR3 length equals 15 residues. The CDR3 DNA reads as TGTGCCAGCAGCTTACTGTCGGCGGCACACAATGAGCAGTTCTTC. Protein product: CASSLLSAAHNEQFF.

V is TRBV6-2 or TRBV6-3 and J is TRBJ1-1; perhaps TRBD1 as D (5 bases). Germline-derived CDR1 and CDR2 are MNHEY and SVGEGT. The CDR3 length is 17 residues. V was clipped by 4 bases and J by 1 base, with 19 bases between them. The CDR3 DNA sequence: TGTGCCAGCAGTTTATGGGGCTTCTGGTCTACGAACACTGAAGCTTTCTTT. This translates into CASSLWGFWSTNTEAFF.

This clonotype was observed a handful of times. This chain joins TRBV27 and TRBJ1-1; no reliable D call. The CDR3 is made up of 16 amino acids. CDR1 is MNHEY, CDR2 SMNVEV, per germline (reference sequence). Deletions cut 6 bases from V and 6 bases from J, with 23 bases between. This CDR3 is CASRQSRAGEAAEAFF. The CDR3 DNA reads TGTGCCAGCAGACAGAGTCGGGCCGGAGAAGCGGCTGAAGCTTTCTTT.

The chain couples TRBV7-3 to TRBJ2-3; weak D call: TRBD2 (5 bases). Germline CDR1 and CDR2: SGHTA and FQGTGA. This CDR3 has 14 residues. The germline V and J ends were trimmed by 3 bases and 2 bases, with 9 bases remaining between them. This chain's CDR3 is CASSLSGYTDTQYF. CDR3 nucleotide sequence: TGTGCCAGCAGCTTGAGCGGCTACACAGATACGCAGTATTTT.

The CDR3 DNA is TGTGCCAGCAGCCCACGACCGGAAAACACCATATATTTT. Translation: CASSPRPENTIYF. This chain uses TRBV7-9 with TRBJ1-3; D is unclear. CDR3 size: 13 residues. V gave up 5 bases and J gave up 6 bases, with 11 bases separating them. Germline loops: CDR1 SEHNR, CDR2 FQNEAQ (reference sequence).

With respect to this clonotype: One junction end does not reproduce the germline sequence, and a read error may be involved. V and J are TRBV20-1 and TRBJ2-1; D is uncertain. The CDR3 totals 12 residues. The germline V gene has CDR1 DFQATT and CDR2 SNEGSKA (reference sequence). The CDR3 DNA reads TGCAGTGCCAGAGCAGTTGGCAATGAGCAGTTCTTC. Its translation is CSARAVGNEQFF.

The chain is built from TRBV7-9 and TRBJ1-1, with D maybe TRBD1 (6 bases). The CDR3 loop spans 15 amino acids. Germline V gives CDR1 SEHNR, CDR2 FQNEAQ (reference sequence). V lost 5 bases to trimming and J lost 4 bases, with 17 bases between them. In DNA form, the CDR3 reads TGTGCCAGCAGCGCCCTGGGGGGGCGACGCACTGAAGCTTTCTTT. Translating gives CASSALGGRRTEAFF.

The chain combines TRBV6-2 or TRBV6-3 with TRBJ2-7; 7 nucleotides align to TRBD2. The CDR3 extends over 15 amino acids. V shed 1 base and J 6 bases; nucleotides not matched to a gene: 9. The V gene's germline CDR1 is MNHEY and CDR2 SVGEGT. The DNA of the CDR3 is TGTGCCAGCAGTTACTTCGGCGGGAGATCCGGCGAGCAGTACTTC. This gives the protein CASSYFGGRSGEQYF.

J is TRBJ1-5 and V is TRBV2; D possibly corresponds to TRBD1 (5 bases). Germline V lookup: CDR1 SNHLY, CDR2 FYNNEI. The V end lost 2 bases, the J end lost 1 base, and 9 bases lay between the germline ends. The CDR3 sequence is 15 residues long. The CDR3 region is CASSEIRGSNQPQHF. The CDR3 region has the DNA TGTGCCAGCAGTGAAATCCGGGGCAGCAATCAGCCCCAGCATTTT.

The table lists this clonotype with a count of one. At one end, the junction sequence differs from germline, possibly due to a read error. This chain links TRBV12-3 or TRBV12-4 with TRBJ2-5, with no clear D. The CDR3 runs to 13 residues. The CDR3 sequence: CASSLAQQETQYF. In DNA form, the CDR3 reads TGTGCCAGCAGCTTAGCTCAGCAAGAGACCCAGTACTTC.

The CDR3 loop is CSAPKGQAHQPQHF. For the CDR3, the DNA is TGCAGTGCTCCTAAGGGACAGGCCCACCAGCCCCAGCATTTT. The chain is built from TRBV20-1 and TRBJ1-5, with TRBD1 identical over 8 bases. From germline, CDR1 is DFQATT and CDR2 SNEGSKA (reference sequence). The CDR3 length is 14 residues. J lost 7 bases, V lost 5 bases, and 10 bases had no gene match.

The rearrangement joins TRBV5-4 to TRBJ2-5, with D uncertain. This CDR3 has 11 residues. Germline V lookup: CDR1 SGHNT, CDR2 YYREEE (reference sequence). The ends were cut back, 5 bases at V and 2 bases at J, with 4 bases in the middle. The CDR3 region has the DNA TGTGCCAGCAGGGAGCAAGAGACCCAGTACTTC. It yields the protein CASREQETQYF. The variable domain in full, completed from reference TRBV5-4 and TRBJ2-5, reads ETGVTQSPTHLIKTRGQQVTLRCSSQSGHNTVSWYQQALGQGPQFIFQYYREEENGRGNFPPRFSGLQFPNYSSELNVNALELDDSALYLCASREQETQYFGPGTRLLVL.

The V call is TRBV9, the J call TRBJ2-3; the D gene is possibly TRBD1 (7 bases). Germline CDR1 reads SGDLS; CDR2 reads YYNGEE. The CDR3 has 16 residues. Trimming removed 0 bases from V and 4 bases from J, with 15 bases in between. The CDR3 sequence is CASSVGGGTAPDTQYF. The CDR3 nucleotides read TGTGCCAGCAGCGTAGGGGGCGGGACAGCACCAGATACGCAGTATTTT.

The CDR3 DNA reads TGTGCCAGCAGCAGACACCTAGGCGAGCAGTACTTC. It codes for CASSRHLGEQYF. V usage is TRBV7-2 and J usage is TRBJ2-7; the D is unclear. Germline loops: CDR1 SGHTA, CDR2 FQGNSA. CDR3 length: 12 residues. V was shortened by 5 bases and J by 6 bases, with 11 bases between the two germline ends.

CDR3 in amino acids: CATSRDLTVSYEQYF. Written as DNA, the CDR3 is TGTGCCACCAGCAGAGATCTAACCGTCTCCTACGAGCAGTACTTC. V and J are TRBV15 and TRBJ2-7; D gene unclear. Deletions cut 0 bases from V and 0 bases from J, with 9 bases between. The germline V gene encodes CDR1 LNHNV and CDR2 YYDKDF (reference sequence). This CDR3 comprises 15 residues.

The chain combines TRBV6-1 with TRBJ2-1; 8 nucleotides match TRBD2. The CDR3 has 18 amino acids. With 5 bases clipped from V and 0 bases from J, the junction kept 12 bases outside the gene matches. In germline, CDR1 is MNHNS, CDR2 SASEGT. As DNA, the CDR3 is TGTGCCAGCAGTCCCAGGACTAGCTTTTCGAGCTCCTACAATGAGCAGTTCTTC. Protein sequence: CASSPRTSFSSSYNEQFF.

The J gene is TRBJ2-6, the V gene TRBV20-1; D might be TRBD1 (7 bases). Trimming removed 1 base from V and 4 bases from J, with 14 bases in between. Germline V gives CDR1 DFQATT, CDR2 SNEGSKA (reference sequence). CDR3 length equals 16 residues. The CDR3 region is CSARGGDSPGANVLTF. DNA of the CDR3: TGCAGTGCTAGAGGGGGGGACAGTCCCGGGGCCAACGTCCTGACTTTC.